The clone carrying this T cell receptor beta chain occurred a few times. The CDR3 is 14 amino acids. The V gene's germline CDR1 is MNHEY and CDR2 SVGEGT. Trimming cost V 6 bases and J 7 bases; bases outside gene matches: 5. This sample was included in a study of blood T cell repertoires in COVID-19. Study context: Spain, Italy and the United States supplied samples that represented acute and convalescent COVID-19.

Per the study methods: How many nucleated cells were present was estimated from reference gene primer amplification. Sequencing used immunoSEQ multiplex PCR; TCRdb keeps in-frame clones, though not all of them. The V and J calls and clone size were taken over from that table, and D and trimming were inferred from the DNA. The table has 310,000 or so clones, 80% to 90% seen once. Sequenced: peripheral blood. The receptor was isolated from a man aged 50-60 years with active or convalescent COVID-19. The rearrangement uses TRBV6-2 or TRBV6-3 and TRBJ2-3; 12 nucleotides match TRBD1. CDR3 protein: CASSPGTGGHTQYF. The DNA of the CDR3 is TGTGCCAGCAGCCCCGGGACAGGGGGCCATACGCAGTATTTT.